The 31 T cell receptor beta chains below were found in one sample sequenced in a study of blood T cell repertoires in COVID-19. The table came from immunoSEQ multiplex PCR; TCRdb's copy has only in-frame clones and leaves some out. This sample yields about 160,000 clones, of which under 95% are seen a single time; roughly 2% belongs to the top ten. Specimen: peripheral blood. All receptors come from a man aged 18 to 30 with acute or convalescent COVID-19.

This chain uses TRBV27 with TRBJ1-2, with D unclear. The CDR3 contains 13 residues. The germline V gene has CDR1 MNHEY and CDR2 SMNVEV (reference sequence). Between the trimmed V and J ends, which lost 4 bases and 0 bases, there was a span of 6 bases. The CDR3 is CASSSFPNYGYTF. In DNA form, the CDR3 reads TGTGCCAGCAGTTCCTTCCCTAACTATGGCTACACCTTC.

V gene TRBV7-8 combines with J gene TRBJ1-6; D not resolved. The V end lost 4 bases, the J end lost 5 bases, and 9 bases lay between the germline ends. The CDR3 is made up of 14 amino acids. CDR1 and CDR2 from the germline V gene are SGHVS and FQNEAQ. The CDR3 sequence is CASSYALDNSPLHF. CDR3 sequence (DNA): TGTGCCAGCAGCTACGCGCTGGATAATTCACCCCTCCACTTT.

The gene calls are TRBV25-1 and TRBJ2-5; 12 bases match TRBD2. Trimming cost V 3 bases and J 3 bases; bases outside gene matches: 5. Germline V lookup: CDR1 MGHDK, CDR2 SYGVNS. This CDR3 spans 16 amino acids. The DNA for the CDR3 is TGTGCCAGCAGTGAGTCCTGGACTAGCGGGGAAGAGACCCAGTACTTC. Its protein product is CASSESWTSGEETQYF.

The CDR3 DNA is TGTGCCACCAGTGACTTCAATGAGCAGTTCTTC. Its translation: CATSDFNEQFF. The chain is built from TRBV24-1 and TRBJ2-1, with D hard to call. V was cut by 4 bases and J by 6 bases, with 3 bases left in between. The germline V gene has CDR1 KGHDR and CDR2 SFDVKD. The CDR3 covers 11 residues.

This rearrangement joins TRBV18 to TRBJ1-6; 8 bases align to TRBD1. This CDR3 is 13 amino acids long. Trimming took 4 bases from V and 10 from J; bases not matched to a gene: 3. From germline, CDR1 is KGHSH and CDR2 LQKENI. CDR3 region: CASSRQGRSPLHF. The CDR3 DNA is TGTGCCAGCTCACGACAGGGGCGATCACCCCTCCACTTT.

Regarding this clone: Additional DNA sequences in this sample encode the identical CDR3. The chain is built from TRBV6-5 and TRBJ2-7; 8 positions match TRBD1. Germline V CDR1 and CDR2: MNHEY, SVGAGI. The CDR3 runs 15 residues. The ends lost 5 bases at V and 3 bases at J; junction bases unmatched: 9. The CDR3 region has the DNA TGTGCCAGCAGTCGTAACCCTGGACAGGGCTACGAGCAGTACTTC. It encodes CASSRNPGQGYEQYF.

This chain joins TRBV25-1 and TRBJ1-1, with D perhaps TRBD1 (6 bases). The CDR3 is 18 amino acids. CDR1 is MGHDK, CDR2 SYGVNS, per germline. V was cut by 1 base and J by 0 bases, with 18 bases left in between. CDR3: CASSESQGQGVMNTEAFF. The CDR3 DNA sequence: TGTGCCAGCAGTGAATCCCAGGGGCAAGGGGTAATGAACACTGAAGCTTTCTTT.

This chain connects TRBV27 to TRBJ2-7; 12 bases align to TRBD1. V was clipped by 2 bases and J by 2 bases; unmatched bases: 13. Germline V gives CDR1 MNHEY, CDR2 SMNVEV (reference sequence). The CDR3 runs to 19 residues. In DNA, the CDR3 is TGTGCCAGCAGTTTAGGCCCCGGGACAGGGGGCGCTGGGGCCTACGAGCAGTACTTC. Encoded protein: CASSLGPGTGGAGAYEQYF.

V gene TRBV4-1 combines with J gene TRBJ2-7; 9 nucleotides line up with TRBD1. Germline V lookup: CDR1 MGHRA, CDR2 YSYEKL. V gave up 4 bases and J gave up 7 bases; unmatched junction bases: 11. The CDR3 spans 15 residues. The CDR3 DNA reads TGCGCCAGCAGCCGCTTAGGGACAGGGAAAGGGGAGCAGTACTTC. Its protein is CASSRLGTGKGEQYF.

The V and J genes are TRBV6-5 and TRBJ1-3; 7 nucleotides line up with TRBD1. V dropped 10 bases and J dropped 2; count of bases not matched to a gene: 11. CDR3 length: 15 amino acids. Germline V lookup: CDR1 MNHEY, CDR2 SVGAGI. CDR3 bases: TGTGCCACCAAGACAGGGTTTTCACCTGGAAACACCATATATTTT. Its translation: CATKTGFSPGNTIYF.

The rearrangement uses TRBV11-2 and TRBJ2-7; TRBD1 agrees at 7 bases. The CDR3 is 13 residues long. The junction had 5 bases not matched to a gene; V was cut back by 6 bases and J by 3 bases. Germline V gene data show CDR1 as SGHAT and CDR2 as FQNNGV. The CDR3 DNA reads as TGTGCCAGCAGTCTGGGACAGAACTACGAGCAGTACTTC. Its translation: CASSLGQNYEQYF.

The rearrangement joins TRBV6-5 to TRBJ1-2, with a tentative D call TRBD1 (5 bases). The germline CDR1 and CDR2 sequences are MNHEY and SVGAGI. The germline V and J ends were trimmed by 6 bases and 1 base, with 12 bases remaining between them. The CDR3 extends over 14 amino acids. The CDR3 here is CASSRDFLNYGYTF. The CDR3 bases are TGTGCCAGCAGCCGGGACTTCCTTAACTATGGCTACACCTTC.

This clone was seen once. The chain has TRBV15 and TRBJ1-6, with a tentative D call TRBD1 (6 bases). The germline CDR1 and CDR2 sequences are LNHNV and YYDKDF (reference sequence). V was clipped by 3 bases and J by 14 bases, with 17 bases between them. This CDR3 comprises 14 residues. CDR3 coding DNA: TGTGCCACCAGCAGCCGGGACACGGGTGGGACCCTCCACTTT. It is translated as CATSSRDTGGTLHF.

This sequence joins TRBV18 and TRBJ2-7, with 9 bases identical to TRBD1. V gave up 5 bases and J gave up 5 bases; unmatched junction bases: 4. The CDR3 is 13 amino acids. Germline V gene lookup returns CDR1 KGHSH and CDR2 LQKENI. In DNA, the CDR3 is TGTGCCAGCTCATACAGGGGGCAGGACGAGCAGTACTTC. Amino acids: CASSYRGQDEQYF.

The rearrangement uses TRBV5-1 and TRBJ2-2, with 7 bases that match TRBD2. With 7 bases clipped from V and 3 bases from J, the junction kept 6 bases outside the gene matches. The CDR3 length is 14 residues. Germline V gene lookup returns CDR1 SGHRS and CDR2 YFSETQ. The CDR3 here is CASFGGTHTGELFF. Written as DNA, the CDR3 is TGCGCCAGCTTCGGGGGGACTCACACCGGGGAGCTGTTTTTT.

The chain employs TRBV11-3 and TRBJ1-1; D ambiguous. The ends were cut back, 5 bases at V and 4 bases at J, with 11 bases in the middle. CDR3 size: 13 residues. Germline V gene lookup returns CDR1 SGHNT and CDR2 YENEEA. The CDR3: CASSLSEGTEAFF. DNA for the CDR3: TGTGCCAGCAGCCTCTCGGAGGGCACTGAAGCTTTCTTT.

The chain joins TRBV5-1 to TRBJ1-2, with D hard to call. This CDR3 comprises 13 residues. CDR1 is SGHRS, CDR2 YFSETQ, per germline. V lost 4 bases to trimming and J lost 4 bases, with 11 bases between them. The CDR3 loop is CASSPGVSYGYTF. In DNA form, the CDR3 reads TGCGCCAGCAGCCCCGGGGTCTCCTATGGCTACACCTTC.

This chain links TRBV6-5 with TRBJ2-7, with a weak D call TRBD1 (5 bases). The V end lost 4 bases, the J end lost 2 bases, and 15 bases lay between the germline ends. Germline V gene data show CDR1 as MNHEY and CDR2 as SVGAGI. The CDR3 spans 15 residues. The CDR3 loop is CASSLIRTLPYEQYF. CDR3 DNA: TGTGCCAGCAGTTTGATCAGGACATTGCCCTACGAGCAGTACTTC.

The rearrangement joins TRBV7-7 to TRBJ2-5, with 11 bases aligning to TRBD1. Germline V gene data show CDR1 as SSHAT and CDR2 as FNYEAQ (reference sequence). V gave up 5 bases and J gave up 5 bases; unmatched junction bases: 7. The CDR3 consists of 15 residues. The chain's CDR3 is CASSPRTGGAETQYF. The CDR3 DNA is TGTGCCAGCAGCCCCAGGACAGGGGGCGCGGAGACCCAGTACTTC. The complete variable domain, with remaining parts taken from reference TRBV7-7 and TRBJ2-5, reads GAGVSQSPRYKVTKRGQDVTLRCDPISSHATLYWYQQALGQGPEFLTYFNYEAQPDKSGLPSDRFSAERPEGSISTLTIQRTEQRDSAMYRCASSPRTGGAETQYFGPGTRLLVL.

The chain links TRBV2 to TRBJ2-5, with D possibly matching TRBD1 (6 bases). Trimming cost V 7 bases and J 4 bases, with 16 bases left between them. The CDR3 covers 14 residues. Germline V CDR1 and CDR2: SNHLY, FYNNEI. CDR3 sequence (DNA): TGTGCCAGCACTATACAGGGATCTGGAGAGACCCAGTACTTC. Translation gives CASTIQGSGETQYF. The full variable domain, completed using reference TRBV2 and TRBJ2-5, is EPEVTQTPSHQVTQMGQEVILRCVPISNHLYFYWYRQILGQKVEFLVSFYNNEISEKSEIFDDQFSVERPDGSNFTLKIRSTKLEDSAMYFCASTIQGSGETQYFGPGTRLLVL.

This sequence joins TRBV6-5 and TRBJ2-7; 7 bases are shared with TRBD1. V was pared by 4 bases and J by 4 bases, with 7 bases of the junction left unmatched. Germline V lookup: CDR1 MNHEY, CDR2 SVGAGI. This CDR3 has 14 residues. CDR3 coding DNA: TGTGCCAGCAGTTTCCGGACAGGACCTTACGAGCAGTACTTC. Residues: CASSFRTGPYEQYF.

The chain couples TRBV19 to TRBJ1-3, with 8 bases matching TRBD1. J was trimmed by 0 bases and V by 7 bases; bases with no gene match: 11. The CDR3 consists of 17 residues. The germline CDR1 and CDR2 sequences are LNHDA and SQIVND (reference sequence). CDR3 amino acids: CASTSRTGRTSGNTIYF. The CDR3 region has the DNA TGTGCCAGTACCTCGCGGACAGGGCGAACCTCTGGAAACACCATATATTTT.

A few counts support this clone. The chain recombines TRBV9 with TRBJ1-3, with 7 bases matching TRBD1. The trim removed 3 bases at V and 2 bases at J, leaving 8 bases unmatched. This CDR3 contains 16 residues. CDR1 is SGDLS, CDR2 YYNGEE, per germline. CDR3 protein: CASSARVQGAGNTIYF. CDR3 DNA sequence: TGTGCCAGCAGCGCCCGGGTCCAGGGGGCTGGAAACACCATATATTTT. The full variable domain, rest sourced from reference TRBV9 and TRBJ1-3, is DSGVTQTPKHLITATGQRVTLRCSPRSGDLSVYWYQQSLDQGLQFLIQYYNGEERAKGNILERFSAQQFPDLHSELNLSSLELGDSALYFCASSARVQGAGNTIYFGEGSWLTVV.

A single count supports this clone. The V gene is TRBV11-2, the J gene TRBJ1-2, with a possible D match to TRBD1 (5 bases). V lost 6 bases to trimming and J lost 0 bases, with 14 bases between them. This CDR3 region has 15 residues. Germline values: CDR1 SGHAT, CDR2 FQNNGV. As DNA, the CDR3 is TGTGCCAGCAGGCCCGCAGGGAGGTCTAACTATGGCTACACCTTC. This encodes CASRPAGRSNYGYTF.

The gene calls are TRBV30 and TRBJ2-7, with D perhaps matching TRBD2 (6 bases). The germline gives CDR1 GTSNPN, CDR2 SVGIG (reference sequence). V gave up 4 bases and J gave up 4 bases, with 8 bases separating them. The CDR3 loop spans 11 amino acids. CDR3 loop: CAWTRGYEQYF. The CDR3 bases are TGTGCCTGGACGCGGGGTTACGAGCAGTACTTC.

The chain employs TRBV10-3 and TRBJ2-5, with a possible D match to TRBD1 (5 bases). Per germline, CDR1 ENHRY and CDR2 SYGVKD. With 3 bases removed from V and 10 bases from J, the gap between germline ends came to 18 bases. The CDR3 is made up of 14 amino acids. This CDR3 is CAISDWTRTEVQYF. The CDR3 nucleotides read TGTGCCATCAGTGATTGGACAAGAACCGAAGTCCAGTACTTC.

The CDR3 nucleotides read TGTGCCAGCAGTCCCCGGACTAGCGGGAGGGCCCAAGGCTCCTACGAGCAGTACTTC. Its protein is CASSPRTSGRAQGSYEQYF. The chain combines TRBV27 with TRBJ2-7, with TRBD2 identical over 15 bases. The length of the CDR3 is 19 residues. The trim removed 5 bases at V and 0 bases at J, leaving 11 bases unmatched. The germline V gene has CDR1 MNHEY and CDR2 SMNVEV (reference sequence).

Concerning this clone itself: Other DNA sequences in the same sample also yield this CDR3. CDR3 region: CASSPGFRNQPQHF. The CDR3 DNA reads TGTGCCAGCAGTCCGGGGTTCCGGAATCAGCCCCAGCATTTT. V gene TRBV25-1 combines with J gene TRBJ1-5; D gene uncertain. Germline V CDR1 and CDR2: MGHDK, SYGVNS. This CDR3 comprises 14 residues. With 5 bases removed from V and 4 bases from J, the gap between germline ends came to 12 bases.

The sample holds one count of this clone. The chain combines TRBV29-1 with TRBJ2-7; 8 bases are a match to TRBD1. This CDR3 has 13 amino acids. Germline-derived CDR1 and CDR2 are SQVTM and ANQGSEA. The V and J ends lost 7 bases and 2 bases, in that order; junction bases with no gene match: 7. CDR3 loop: CSGSGQDPYEQYF. DNA of the CDR3: TGCAGCGGATCGGGACAGGATCCCTACGAGCAGTACTTC.

This chain uses TRBV6-2 or TRBV6-3 with TRBJ2-5, with 12 bases that match TRBD2. CDR1 MNHEY and CDR2 SVGEGT come from the germline V gene. The trim removed 5 bases at V and 5 bases at J, leaving 9 bases unmatched. This CDR3 region has 16 residues. This CDR3 is CASSRRLAGVSETQYF. The CDR3 coding sequence is TGTGCCAGCAGTCGTCGACTAGCGGGAGTGTCGGAGACCCAGTACTTC.

Concerning this clone: Additional DNA sequences in this sample encode the identical CDR3. The rearrangement uses TRBV15 and TRBJ2-7; D perhaps matches TRBD1 (6 bases). V gave up 0 bases and J gave up 5 bases, with 8 bases separating them. The CDR3 length is 13 residues. CDR1 and CDR2 from the germline V gene are LNHNV and YYDKDF (reference sequence). The CDR3 DNA is TGTGCCACCAGCAGAGACAGGGGAGACGAGCAGTACTTC. The encoded protein is CATSRDRGDEQYF.